The sample holds a few counts of the clone carrying this T cell receptor beta chain. The TCRbeta library was prepared with unique molecular identifiers. One entry per CDR3 protein, called by TCRdb with MiXCR from the PCR reads. This repertoire shows 450,000 to 700,000 distinct CDR3 sequences, approximately 30% found once; its top ten account for 35% to 40%. This sample was taken from a study of T-cell reconstitution after alpha-beta-depleted transplantation in children. V lost 6 bases and J 14 bases, leaving 20 bases between the germline ends. The CDR3 totals 13 residues. The germline V gene encodes CDR1 MGHRA and CDR2 YSYEKL.

Sample: PBMCs, taken before TCRalphabeta/CD19-depleted stem cell transplant. The gene calls are TRBV4-1 and TRBJ2-1; D may match TRBD1 or TRBD2 (5 bases each). The TCR was taken from a boy under two years old with Wiskott-Aldrich syndrome, due to receive a stem cell transplant. The CDR3 region is CASSTVSGTSEFF. The CDR3 DNA is TGCGCCAGCAGTACAGTTAGTGGGACCTCGGAGTTCTTC.